One and the same sample provided the 20 T cell receptor beta chains below, sequenced in a study of T cell repertoires in cytomegalovirus infection (dated by TCRdb to between 2018 and 2020). Data came from an Illumina HiSeq 1500. TCRdb passed the public sequencing reads through fastp at Q25 and MiXCR, retaining productive beta sequences. Records with the same CDR3 protein are collapsed into one entry carrying the most frequent genes and DNA. Recorded for this sample are 150,000 to 200,000 distinct CDR3 sequences; about 15% of them occurred a single time. Jointly, the top ten make up around a sixth of the sample. Sequencing input: CD8+ T cells from PBMCs. These receptors were obtained from a human donor in good health (CMV status not recorded). Some clones in this sample may be carry-over from other donors' samples.

This clonotype was recorded a few times. The chain has TRBV12-3 or TRBV12-4 and TRBJ2-1; tentatively, D is TRBD1 (5 bases). V was trimmed by 5 bases and J by 2 bases, leaving 13 bases between them. The CDR3 consists of 15 residues. CDR3 nucleotide sequence: TGTGCCAGCAGTATAGGTCAGGGTACCTACAATGAGCAGTTCTTC. This codes for CASSIGQGTYNEQFF.

This chain connects TRBV7-6 to TRBJ2-3; D might be TRBD2 (6 bases). CDR3 length equals 15 residues. Germline V gives CDR1 SGHVS, CDR2 FNYEAQ. V dropped 8 bases and J dropped 1 base, with 16 bases sitting between them. CDR3 bases: TGTGCCAGCCGCCCGTCTAGCGTGGGCACAGATACGCAGTATTTT. This encodes CASRPSSVGTDTQYF.

The chain joins TRBV7-8 to TRBJ2-1, with a weak D call TRBD2 (5 bases). Germline V gene lookup returns CDR1 SGHVS and CDR2 FQNEAQ. CDR3 size: 13 residues. Trimming took 7 bases from V and 6 from J, leaving 13 bases between them. The CDR3 DNA follows: TGTGCCAGCACTCGGTTAGCGATCAATGAGCAGTTCTTC. Its translation: CASTRLAINEQFF. Using reference TRBV7-8 and TRBJ2-1 for the parts outside the CDR3, the full variable domain is GAGVSQSPRYKVAKRGQDVALRCDPISGHVSLFWYQQALGQGPEFLTYFQNEAQLDKSGLPSDRFFAERPEGSVSTLKIQRTQQEDSAVYLCASTRLAINEQFFGPGTRLTVL.

This clonotype was found a few times. This chain connects TRBV6-2 or TRBV6-3 to TRBJ2-1; D may be TRBD1 (6 bases). Trimming removed 2 bases from V and 5 bases from J, with 13 bases in between. Germline V gene sequence: CDR1 MNHEY, CDR2 SVGEGT. This CDR3 has 15 residues. The CDR3: CASSYDWTVDNEQFF. CDR3 nucleotide sequence: TGTGCCAGCAGTTACGATTGGACAGTTGACAATGAGCAGTTCTTC.

V and J are TRBV9 and TRBJ2-2, with 8 nucleotides matching TRBD1. The CDR3 spans 18 residues. The germline gives CDR1 SGDLS, CDR2 YYNGEE. Unmatched junction bases numbered 15, after V lost 0 bases and J lost 8 bases. The CDR3 DNA is TGTGCCAGCAGCGTAGCACTTAAAGGACAGGGAAAATCGGGGGAGCTGTTTTTT. Amino acid sequence: CASSVALKGQGKSGELFF.

This chain joins TRBV6-1 and TRBJ2-7; no firm D call. The CDR3 is made up of 14 amino acids. Per germline, CDR1 MNHNS and CDR2 SASEGT. Trimming pared 5 bases from V and 3 bases from J, leaving 14 bases between. CDR3 DNA sequence: TGTGCCAGCAGTTACGATTTTGGGCGCTACGAGCAGTACTTC. This encodes CASSYDFGRYEQYF.

This clonotype has a handful of counts. The chain carries TRBV7-8 and TRBJ2-7, with 11 positions matching TRBD2. J lost 4 bases, V lost 3 bases, and 14 bases had no gene match. Germline V lookup: CDR1 SGHVS, CDR2 FQNEAQ. This CDR3 is 18 amino acids long. The CDR3 protein is CASSFADVAGGPGYEQYF. The CDR3 region has the DNA TGTGCCAGCAGCTTTGCAGACGTAGCGGGAGGGCCGGGGTACGAGCAGTACTTC.

The chain uses TRBV4-3 and TRBJ2-6; D gene ambiguous. Germline CDR1 LGHNA, CDR2 YSLEER. V was cut by 0 bases and J by 0 bases, with 12 bases left in between. The CDR3 is 18 amino acids. The CDR3: CASSQDPARVSGANVLTF. The CDR3 DNA follows: TGCGCCAGCAGCCAAGACCCCGCTCGCGTCTCTGGGGCCAACGTCCTGACTTTC.

The CDR3 reads CASRPGGAFGELFF. In DNA form, the CDR3 reads TGTGCCAGCCGTCCAGGGGGCGCCTTCGGGGAGCTGTTTTTT. J is TRBJ2-2 and V is TRBV2, with TRBD1 matching 8 bases. V dropped 8 bases and J dropped 7; count of bases not matched to a gene: 9. The CDR3 has 14 amino acids. Germline V lookup: CDR1 SNHLY, CDR2 FYNNEI.

This chain links TRBV11-2 with TRBJ2-7; 9 bases are shared with TRBD1. V was clipped by 5 bases and J by 6 bases; unmatched bases: 17. CDR3 length equals 17 residues. Germline-derived CDR1 and CDR2 are SGHAT and FQNNGV. CDR3: CASSQGITGTGSVEQYF. The CDR3 DNA sequence: TGTGCCAGCAGCCAGGGGATAACCGGGACAGGGAGTGTCGAGCAGTACTTC.

This clonotype was observed a single time. The junction and the germline gene differ at one end; a read error may be behind it. The chain combines TRBV7-9 with TRBJ2-1; tentatively, D is TRBD1 or TRBD2 (5 bases each). Germline CDR1 SEHNR, CDR2 FQNEAQ (reference sequence). CDR3 length: 12 amino acids. In nucleotides, the CDR3 is TGTGCCTGCAGCATAGGGACGGCTGAGCAGTTCTTC. Residues: CACSIGTAEQFF.

The rearrangement joins TRBV14 to TRBJ2-3, with a weak D call TRBD2 (5 bases). The CDR3 totals 16 residues. CDR1 SGHDN and CDR2 FVKESK come from the germline V gene. Trimming left V 4 bases short and J 0 bases short, with 14 bases between. Here the CDR3 reads CASSPRTAASTDTQYF. For the CDR3, the DNA is TGTGCCAGCAGCCCCCGTACAGCGGCGAGCACAGATACGCAGTATTTT.

This clonotype was observed a few times. J is TRBJ2-7 and V is TRBV7-6; 7 positions agree with TRBD1. Germline CDR1 SGHVS, CDR2 FNYEAQ. The CDR3 runs 14 residues. Trimming removed 6 bases from V and 6 bases from J; junction bases left unmatched: 11. CDR3: CASSPRTGRREQYF. Written as DNA, the CDR3 is TGTGCCAGCAGTCCCAGGACAGGCCGGCGCGAGCAGTACTTC.

In this sample, this clonotype turned up a few times. The V call is TRBV27, the J call TRBJ1-5; weak D call: TRBD1 (5 bases). This CDR3 is 14 amino acids long. Germline CDR1 and CDR2: MNHEY and SMNVEV (reference sequence). V shed 4 bases and J shed 5 bases, with 12 bases lying between them. CDR3 sequence: CASSSYDSYQPQHF. The DNA for the CDR3 is TGTGCCAGCAGTTCGTACGACAGTTATCAGCCCCAGCATTTT.

The chain links TRBV7-2 to TRBJ1-5; D call uncertain. The V end lost 2 bases, the J end lost 9 bases, and 11 bases lay between the germline ends. From germline, CDR1 is SGHTA and CDR2 FQGNSA. CDR3 length: 13 amino acids. The CDR3 protein is CASSLTGLRPQHF. The CDR3 DNA is TGTGCCAGCAGCTTAACGGGCCTCAGGCCCCAGCATTTT. The whole variable domain, filled in from reference TRBV7-2 and TRBJ1-5, reads GAGVSQSPSNKVTEKGKDVELRCDPISGHTALYWYRQSLGQGLEFLIYFQGNSAPDKSGLPSDRFSAERTGGSVSTLTIQRTQQEDSAVYLCASSLTGLRPQHFGDGTRLSIL.

This clonotype was seen many times. The rearrangement uses TRBV7-2 and TRBJ2-7, with D possibly being TRBD2 (5 bases). From germline, CDR1 is SGHTA and CDR2 FQGNSA. V was shortened by 1 base and J by 5 bases, with 6 bases between the two germline ends. The CDR3 contains 12 residues. CDR3 DNA sequence: TGTGCCAGCAGCTTAGGGAGGAACGAGCAGTACTTC. Translated, it gives CASSLGRNEQYF.

This clonotype came up a few times. The rearrangement uses TRBV5-4 and TRBJ2-1; D is unresolved. Trimming left V 2 bases short and J 12 bases short, with 12 bases between. The CDR3 sequence is 12 residues long. Germline lookup yields CDR1 SGHNT and CDR2 YYREEE (reference sequence). The CDR3 nucleotides are TGTGCCAGCAGCTTCCTGGATGAACCGCAGTTCTTC. It is translated as CASSFLDEPQFF. The full variable domain, rest sourced from reference TRBV5-4 and TRBJ2-1, is ETGVTQSPTHLIKTRGQQVTLRCSSQSGHNTVSWYQQALGQGPQFIFQYYREEENGRGNFPPRFSGLQFPNYSSELNVNALELDDSALYLCASSFLDEPQFFGPGTRLTVL.

This clonotype came up a few times. V is TRBV19 and J is TRBJ1-1, with D possibly being TRBD1 (5 bases). The CDR3 is 13 amino acids. Germline CDR1 LNHDA, CDR2 SQIVND (reference sequence). Deletions cut 7 bases from V and 4 bases from J, with 13 bases between. The CDR3: CASNFGGTTEAFF. The DNA for the CDR3 is TGTGCCAGTAATTTCGGGGGAACCACTGAAGCTTTCTTT.

This clonotype has only a few counts. The chain couples TRBV20-1 to TRBJ2-1, with 9 positions matching TRBD2. Germline V gene data show CDR1 as DFQATT and CDR2 as SNEGSKA (reference sequence). CDR3 length: 14 residues. The V and J ends lost 5 bases and 3 bases, in that order; junction bases with no gene match: 5. CDR3 sequence: CSAPYSGSYNEQFF. DNA of the CDR3: TGCAGTGCTCCTTATAGCGGGAGCTACAATGAGCAGTTCTTC.

The genes are TRBV7-2 and TRBJ2-3; possible D gene TRBD2, 6 bases. V was pared by 4 bases and J by 2 bases, with 10 bases between. The V gene's germline CDR1 is SGHTA and CDR2 FQGNSA. This CDR3 region has 14 residues. DNA for the CDR3: TGTGCCAGCAGCTCCCGACTAGACACAGATACGCAGTATTTT. Its translation is CASSSRLDTDTQYF.